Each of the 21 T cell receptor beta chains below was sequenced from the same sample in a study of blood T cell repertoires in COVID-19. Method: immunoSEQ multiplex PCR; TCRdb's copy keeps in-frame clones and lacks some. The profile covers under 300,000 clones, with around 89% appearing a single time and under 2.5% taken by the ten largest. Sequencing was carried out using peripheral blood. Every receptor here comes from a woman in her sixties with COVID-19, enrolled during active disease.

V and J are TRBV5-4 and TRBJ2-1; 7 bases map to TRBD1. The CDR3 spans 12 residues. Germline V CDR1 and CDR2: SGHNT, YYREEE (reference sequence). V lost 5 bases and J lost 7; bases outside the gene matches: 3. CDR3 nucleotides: TGTGCCAGCAGAGGGACAGAAAATGAGCAGTTCTTC. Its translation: CASRGTENEQFF.

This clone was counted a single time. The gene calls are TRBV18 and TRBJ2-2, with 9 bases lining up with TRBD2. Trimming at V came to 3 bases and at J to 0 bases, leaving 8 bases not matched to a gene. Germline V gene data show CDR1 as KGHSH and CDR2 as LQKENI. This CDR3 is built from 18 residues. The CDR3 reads CASSPSASGVANTGELFF. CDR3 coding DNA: TGTGCCAGCTCACCCTCGGCTAGCGGGGTAGCGAACACCGGGGAGCTGTTTTTT.

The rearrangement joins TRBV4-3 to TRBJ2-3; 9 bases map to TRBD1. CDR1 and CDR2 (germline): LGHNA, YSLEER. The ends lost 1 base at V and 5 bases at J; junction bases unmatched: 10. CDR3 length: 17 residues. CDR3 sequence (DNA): TGCGCCAGCAGCCAAGGCTCGTCGGGACAGGGCGTAGATACGCAGTATTTT. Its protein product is CASSQGSSGQGVDTQYF.

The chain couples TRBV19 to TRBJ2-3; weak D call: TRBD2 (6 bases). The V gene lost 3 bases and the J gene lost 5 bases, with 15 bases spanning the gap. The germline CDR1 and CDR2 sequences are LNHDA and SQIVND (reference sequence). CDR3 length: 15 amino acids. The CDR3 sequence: CASSIRTNDGDTQYF. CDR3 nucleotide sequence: TGTGCCAGTAGTATCCGGACTAATGATGGAGATACGCAGTATTTT.

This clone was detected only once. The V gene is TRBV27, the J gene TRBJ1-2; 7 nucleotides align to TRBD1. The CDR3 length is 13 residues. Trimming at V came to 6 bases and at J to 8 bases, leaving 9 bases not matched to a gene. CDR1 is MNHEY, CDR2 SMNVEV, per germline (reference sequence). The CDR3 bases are TGTGCCAGCAGCCCCGGGACAGTGAGCGGCTACACCTTC. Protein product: CASSPGTVSGYTF.

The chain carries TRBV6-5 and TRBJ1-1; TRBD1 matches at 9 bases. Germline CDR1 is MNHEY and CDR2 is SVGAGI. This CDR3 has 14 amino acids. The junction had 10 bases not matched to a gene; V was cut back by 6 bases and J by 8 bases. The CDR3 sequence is CASSYTGGDREAFF. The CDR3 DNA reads TGTGCCAGCAGCTATACAGGGGGCGACCGAGAAGCTTTCTTT.

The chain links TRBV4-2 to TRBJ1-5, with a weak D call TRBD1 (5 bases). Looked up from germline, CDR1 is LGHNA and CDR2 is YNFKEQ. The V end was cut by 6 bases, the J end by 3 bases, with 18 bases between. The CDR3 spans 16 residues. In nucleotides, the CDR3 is TGTGCCAGCAGTTACCTCGGACGGGGGACCAATCAGCCCCAGCATTTT. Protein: CASSYLGRGTNQPQHF.

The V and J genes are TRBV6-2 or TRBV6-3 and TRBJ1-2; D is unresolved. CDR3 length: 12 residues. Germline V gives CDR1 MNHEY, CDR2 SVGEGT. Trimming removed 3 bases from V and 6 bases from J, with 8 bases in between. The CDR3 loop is CASSYFQNGYTF. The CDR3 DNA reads TGTGCCAGCAGTTATTTCCAGAATGGCTACACCTTC.

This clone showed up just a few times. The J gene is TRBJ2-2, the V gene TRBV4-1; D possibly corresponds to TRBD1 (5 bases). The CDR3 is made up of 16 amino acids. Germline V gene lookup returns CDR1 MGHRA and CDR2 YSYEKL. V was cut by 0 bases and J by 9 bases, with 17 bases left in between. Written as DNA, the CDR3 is TGCGCCAGCAGCCAAGACCTGGCAGGGAAGTATCGGGAGCTGTTTTTT. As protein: CASSQDLAGKYRELFF.

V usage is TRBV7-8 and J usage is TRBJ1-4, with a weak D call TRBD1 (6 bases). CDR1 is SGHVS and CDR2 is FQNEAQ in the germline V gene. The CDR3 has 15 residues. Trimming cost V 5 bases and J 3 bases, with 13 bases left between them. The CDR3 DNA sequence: TGTGCCAGCAGCCCTAGGGGGACCGCTAATGAAAAACTGTTTTTT. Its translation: CASSPRGTANEKLFF.

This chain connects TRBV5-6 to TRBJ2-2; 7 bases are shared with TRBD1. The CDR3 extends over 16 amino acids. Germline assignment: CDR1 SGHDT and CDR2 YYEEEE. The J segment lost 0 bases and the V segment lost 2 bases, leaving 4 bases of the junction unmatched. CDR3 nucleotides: TGTGCCAGCAGCTTTACGACAGGGACGAACACCGGGGAGCTGTTTTTT. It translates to CASSFTTGTNTGELFF.

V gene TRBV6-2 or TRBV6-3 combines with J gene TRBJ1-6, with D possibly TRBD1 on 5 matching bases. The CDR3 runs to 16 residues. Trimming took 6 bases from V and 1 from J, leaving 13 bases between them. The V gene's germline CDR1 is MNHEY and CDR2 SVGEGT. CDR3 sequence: CASSNNPGSYNSPLHF. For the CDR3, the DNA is TGTGCCAGCAGCAATAATCCAGGGTCCTATAATTCACCCCTCCACTTT.

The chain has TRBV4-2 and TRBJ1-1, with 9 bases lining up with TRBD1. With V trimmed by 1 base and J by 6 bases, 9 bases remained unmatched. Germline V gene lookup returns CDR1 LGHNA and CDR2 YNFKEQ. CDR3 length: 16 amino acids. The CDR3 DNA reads TGTGCCAGCAGCCAAGTTGAGGGACAGGGTATACCTGAAGCTTTCTTT. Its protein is CASSQVEGQGIPEAFF.

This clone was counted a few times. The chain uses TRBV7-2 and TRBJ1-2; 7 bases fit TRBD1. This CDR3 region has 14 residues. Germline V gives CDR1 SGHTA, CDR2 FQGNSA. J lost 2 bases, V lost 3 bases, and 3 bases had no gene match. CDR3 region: CASSLQTGNYGYTF. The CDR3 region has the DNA TGTGCCAGCAGCTTGCAGACAGGGAACTATGGCTACACCTTC.

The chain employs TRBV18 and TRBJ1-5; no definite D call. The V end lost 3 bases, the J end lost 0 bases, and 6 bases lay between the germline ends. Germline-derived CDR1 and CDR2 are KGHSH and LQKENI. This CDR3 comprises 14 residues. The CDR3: CASSPSNSNQPQHF. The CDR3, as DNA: TGTGCCAGCTCACCTAGTAATAGCAATCAGCCCCAGCATTTT.

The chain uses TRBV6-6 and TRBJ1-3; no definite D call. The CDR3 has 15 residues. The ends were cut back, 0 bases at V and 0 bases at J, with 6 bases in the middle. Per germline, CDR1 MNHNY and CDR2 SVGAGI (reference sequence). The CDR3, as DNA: TGTGCCAGCAGTTACTCCAAGAGCTCTGGAAACACCATATATTTT. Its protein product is CASSYSKSSGNTIYF.

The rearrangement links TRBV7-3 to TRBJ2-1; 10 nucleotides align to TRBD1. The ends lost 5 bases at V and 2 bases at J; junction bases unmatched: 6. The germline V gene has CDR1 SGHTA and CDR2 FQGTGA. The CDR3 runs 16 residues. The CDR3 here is CASSRTGQGTYNEQFF. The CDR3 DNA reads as TGTGCCAGCAGCCGTACGGGACAGGGGACCTACAATGAGCAGTTCTTC.

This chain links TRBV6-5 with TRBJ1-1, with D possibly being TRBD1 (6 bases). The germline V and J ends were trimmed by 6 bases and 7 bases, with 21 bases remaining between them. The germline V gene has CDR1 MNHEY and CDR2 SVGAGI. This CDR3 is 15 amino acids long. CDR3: CASRGKGQKAIEAFF. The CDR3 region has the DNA TGTGCCAGCAGGGGAAAGGGACAAAAGGCTATTGAAGCTTTCTTT.

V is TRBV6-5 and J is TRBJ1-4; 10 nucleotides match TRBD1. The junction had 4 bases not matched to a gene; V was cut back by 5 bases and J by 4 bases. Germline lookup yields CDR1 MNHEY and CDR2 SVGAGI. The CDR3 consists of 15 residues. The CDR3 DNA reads TGTGCCAGCAGTCACAGGACAGGGGGTAATGAAAAACTGTTTTTT. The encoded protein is CASSHRTGGNEKLFF.

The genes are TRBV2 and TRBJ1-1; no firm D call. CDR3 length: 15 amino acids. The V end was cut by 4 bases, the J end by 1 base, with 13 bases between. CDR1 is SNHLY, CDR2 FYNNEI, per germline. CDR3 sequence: CASSVAVNTNTEAFF. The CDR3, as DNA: TGTGCCAGCAGTGTCGCCGTGAACACGAACACTGAAGCTTTCTTT.

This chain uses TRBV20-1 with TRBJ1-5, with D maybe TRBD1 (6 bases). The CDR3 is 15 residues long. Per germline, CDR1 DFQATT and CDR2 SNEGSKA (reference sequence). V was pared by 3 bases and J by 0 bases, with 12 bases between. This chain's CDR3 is CSASEGQYSNQPQHF. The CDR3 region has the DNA TGCAGTGCTAGTGAAGGACAGTATAGCAATCAGCCCCAGCATTTT.